This entry is about one T cell receptor (beta chain). Antigen unknown. This specimen belongs to a study of vaccination effects on CD4 cells after COVID-19. Overall study context: Of the BNT162b2 and mRNA-1273 vaccines, participants received two doses of one or the other.

The CDR3 sequence is 12 residues long. Trimming left V 0 bases short and J 8 bases short, with 8 bases between. Germline V lookup: CDR1 GTSNPN, CDR2 SVGIG (reference sequence). Sequenced by immunoSEQ multiplex PCR; TCRdb stores in-frame clones only, minus some. The sample lists tens of thousands of clones, roughly four fifths occurring once. Prior to sequencing, the ViraFEST assay stimulated PBMC with viral peptide pools, which expanded the antigen-specific CD4+ T cells. Having been cultured for ten to eleven days, the cells underwent CD4+ T cell isolation. Neither prior SARS-CoV-2 infection nor positive nucleocapsid antibodies were present in the vaccine recipients. The study, taken as a whole, reports: Long after vaccination, the clones induced by infection and by vaccine shrank markedly in size.

This clonotype originated in a human donor who received a COVID-19 vaccine. The sequenced sample was CD4+ T cells from PBMCs cultured with HCoV-NL63 spike peptides, obtained before COVID-19 vaccination. The V and J genes are TRBV30 and TRBJ2-4, with D unclear. This chain's CDR3 is CAWSVHRDIQYF. The CDR3 DNA reads as TGTGCCTGGAGTGTACATCGAGACATTCAGTACTTC.